The present T cell receptor (beta chain) was sequenced within a study of cytomegalovirus exposure and HLA in healthy donors. Study findings and constraints: Another analysis was done later, and it associated more than 15,000 TCR beta sequences with HLA alleles at 0.05 false discovery rate.

As concerns this clone: Its antigen is still unknown.

This PCR relied on a set of 60 Vbeta primers and 13 Jbeta primers. Clones were sequenced by immunoSEQ multiplex PCR, and TCRdb holds only the in-frame ones, with some missing. The sample carries a few hundred thousand clones, roughly 80% recorded once. This CDR3 is 12 amino acids long. Germline assignment: CDR1 SQVTM and CDR2 ANQGSEA. V gave up 3 bases and J gave up 4 bases, with 9 bases separating them. The source of this sequence is a man aged 30 to 45 in good health and CMV-seronegative. Material: PBMCs. The chain employs TRBV29-1 and TRBJ2-5; possible D gene TRBD1, 5 bases. As DNA, the CDR3 is TGCAGCGTTGAGGGCAGGGCAGAGACCCAGTACTTC. As protein: CSVEGRAETQYF.